This T cell receptor beta chain was captured by sequencing in a study of OX40 agonist ivuxolimab in advanced cancers. Whole-study context: Those treated in dose escalation had hepatocellular carcinoma, melanoma, renal cell cancer or head and neck cancer. Past anti-PD-1, anti-PD-L1 or anti-CTLA-4 therapy was accepted, and 40% to 50% had received some. Study-wide results and limits: The investigators did not determine what antigen specificity the expanded peripheral T cells had.

A word on this clone: Antigen unknown.

Blood was sampled at baseline, cycle 4 day 1, and cycle 7 day 1. This table comes from immunoSEQ multiplex PCR, and its TCRdb copy is limited to in-frame clones, with some not included. Here the sample spans 81,000 or so clones, roughly nine tenths being singletons. Trimming stripped 5 bases from V and 7 bases from J, with 11 bases between. The CDR3 has 12 residues. Germline-derived CDR1 and CDR2 are MDHEN and SYDVKM. This sequence originates from an adult with an advanced solid tumor such as melanoma, head and neck, liver or kidney cancer. The V call is TRBV28, the J call TRBJ1-2; D not resolved. Sequenced here: CD4+ or CD8+ T cells sorted from blood, sampled in a trial of the OX40 agonist ivuxolimab. The CDR3 DNA is TGTGCCAGCAGTAACCGGGGTGGTGGCTACACCTTC. The encoded protein is CASSNRGGGYTF.